A single sample is the source of the 20 T cell receptor beta chains below, sequenced in a study of shared clonotypes between healthy human individuals. TCRdb's copy holds only in-frame clones and misses some; the assay was immunoSEQ multiplex PCR. There are about 2 million clones in the sample; just under 95% occur only once, and 0.85% to 1.3% lies in the top ten. Terminally differentiated effector memory CD45RA+ cells were left out of the naive CD8 fraction, which was CD45RO-negative and positively selected for CCR7. The sequenced material came from naive CD8+ T cells sorted from blood. Receptors were obtained from a man aged 18-30 years in good health.

The rearrangement uses TRBV9 and TRBJ2-1; D gene unclear. The V end lost 1 base, the J end lost 0 bases, and 11 bases lay between the germline ends. The length of the CDR3 is 16 residues. Germline CDR1 SGDLS, CDR2 YYNGEE. DNA of the CDR3: TGTGCCAGCAGCGTAAGATTGGCAGACTCCTACAATGAGCAGTTCTTC. This codes for CASSVRLADSYNEQFF.

The chain joins TRBV27 to TRBJ2-7, with no clear D. The CDR3 loop spans 13 amino acids. Trimming removed 3 bases at V and 4 bases at J, with 10 bases between. Germline V gene sequence: CDR1 MNHEY, CDR2 SMNVEV (reference sequence). CDR3 residues: CASSLRHDYEQYF. The CDR3 DNA reads TGTGCCAGCAGTTTGCGACACGATTACGAGCAGTACTTC.

The chain combines TRBV11-2 with TRBJ2-5; D is undetermined. The CDR3 length is 15 residues. CDR1 SGHAT and CDR2 FQNNGV come from the germline V gene. Trimming left V 1 base short and J 2 bases short, with 11 bases between. The CDR3 sequence: CASSLVGWGQETQYF. The CDR3 coding sequence is TGTGCCAGCAGCTTAGTTGGCTGGGGACAAGAGACCCAGTACTTC.

The V and J genes are TRBV7-8 and TRBJ2-3; either TRBD1 or TRBD2 may supply D (7 bases each). Deletions cut 2 bases from V and 4 bases from J, with 16 bases between. CDR1 SGHVS and CDR2 FQNEAQ come from the germline V gene. The CDR3 is 16 amino acids. CDR3 coding DNA: TGTGCCAGCAGCTTATGGGAGGGGGCATCCCCAGATACGCAGTATTTT. Amino acid sequence: CASSLWEGASPDTQYF.

J is TRBJ2-5 and V is TRBV7-2, with D possibly TRBD2 on 6 matching bases. The CDR3 has 16 amino acids. The ends were cut back, 0 bases at V and 7 bases at J, with 18 bases in the middle. In germline, CDR1 is SGHTA, CDR2 FQGNSA. The CDR3 DNA follows: TGTGCCAGCAGCTTAGCGCTGGAGGGAGCCGGCGGGACCCAGTACTTC. Translating gives CASSLALEGAGGTQYF. Full variable domain (remainder filled in from reference TRBV7-2 and TRBJ2-5): GAGVSQSPSNKVTEKGKDVELRCDPISGHTALYWYRQSLGQGLEFLIYFQGNSAPDKSGLPSDRFSAERTGGSVSTLTIQRTQQEDSAVYLCASSLALEGAGGTQYFGPGTRLLVL.

This rearrangement joins TRBV7-9 to TRBJ1-1, with 7 nucleotides matching TRBD1. The CDR3 covers 15 residues. V shed 1 base and J 4 bases; nucleotides not matched to a gene: 6. Germline CDR1 and CDR2: SEHNR and FQNEAQ (reference sequence). The CDR3 here is CASSLEGARGTEAFF. The DNA for the CDR3 is TGTGCCAGCAGCTTAGAGGGGGCTCGGGGCACTGAAGCTTTCTTT.

J is TRBJ1-5 and V is TRBV4-1; unclear D gene. Germline-derived CDR1 and CDR2 are MGHRA and YSYEKL. This CDR3 spans 14 amino acids. The V and J ends lost 3 bases and 7 bases respectively, with 13 bases between them. The CDR3 DNA is TGCGCCAGCAGCCACATTACTGTCGGGCAGCCCCAGCATTTT. As protein: CASSHITVGQPQHF.

V usage is TRBV10-3 and J usage is TRBJ1-6; tentatively, D is TRBD1 (6 bases). Germline CDR1 is ENHRY and CDR2 is SYGVKD. There are 14 residues in the CDR3. The V end lost 10 bases, the J end lost 2 bases, and 12 bases lay between the germline ends. The CDR3, as DNA: TGTGCCACCTCGGACAGCGCCTATAATTCACCCCTCCACTTT. Translating it yields CATSDSAYNSPLHF.

The genes are TRBV29-1 and TRBJ2-7; no definite D call. Germline loops: CDR1 SQVTM, CDR2 ANQGSEA. CDR3 size: 11 residues. V lost 6 bases, J lost 0 bases, and 6 bases lay in between. CDR3 loop: CSVVISYEQYF. CDR3 nucleotides: TGCAGCGTCGTTATCTCCTACGAGCAGTACTTC.

The rearrangement uses TRBV27 and TRBJ1-2; D unclear. The V and J ends lost 4 bases and 0 bases respectively, with 9 bases between them. This CDR3 has 14 residues. Germline V gene data show CDR1 as MNHEY and CDR2 as SMNVEV (reference sequence). The CDR3 sequence is CASSWGPANYGYTF. As DNA, the CDR3 is TGTGCCAGCAGTTGGGGTCCCGCTAACTATGGCTACACCTTC.

The chain joins TRBV7-9 to TRBJ2-7; TRBD2 is a possible D gene (5 bases). Germline assignment: CDR1 SEHNR and CDR2 FQNEAQ (reference sequence). V gave up 2 bases and J gave up 0 bases, with 11 bases separating them. CDR3 length: 15 amino acids. The CDR3 sequence: CASSLLSGFSYEQYF. The DNA of the CDR3 is TGTGCCAGCAGCTTACTTTCGGGGTTCTCCTACGAGCAGTACTTC.

This chain joins TRBV5-4 and TRBJ2-5; D is possibly TRBD1 (5 bases). The CDR3 totals 13 residues. With 5 bases removed from V and 4 bases from J, the gap between germline ends came to 12 bases. In germline, CDR1 is SGHNT, CDR2 YYREEE (reference sequence). CDR3 sequence reads: CASRMTEGETQYF. For the CDR3, the DNA is TGTGCCAGCAGGATGACAGAAGGAGAGACCCAGTACTTC.

The chain recombines TRBV6-5 with TRBJ2-7; D is ambiguous. Germline CDR1 MNHEY, CDR2 SVGAGI. V lost 0 bases and J lost 6, with 15 bases in between. CDR3 length equals 15 residues. CDR3 DNA: TGTGCCAGCAGTTACTCGAAGGTCGAGGCGTCCGAGCAGTACTTC. Its protein is CASSYSKVEASEQYF.

The chain joins TRBV2 to TRBJ1-2; 8 nucleotides agree with TRBD1. This CDR3 has 13 amino acids. The germline V gene encodes CDR1 SNHLY and CDR2 FYNNEI. Trimming took 4 bases from V and 8 from J; bases not matched to a gene: 6. The CDR3 region has the DNA TGTGCCAGCAGTGGGACAGGGCGGCGGGGCTACACCTTC. Translated, it gives CASSGTGRRGYTF. Together with reference TRBV2 and TRBJ1-2, the CDR3 gives the full variable domain: EPEVTQTPSHQVTQMGQEVILRCVPISNHLYFYWYRQILGQKVEFLVSFYNNEISEKSEIFDDQFSVERPDGSNFTLKIRSTKLEDSAMYFCASSGTGRRGYTFGSGTRLTVV.

This chain joins TRBV7-8 and TRBJ2-3, with D possibly matching TRBD2 (5 bases). Germline CDR1 reads SGHVS; CDR2 reads FQNEAQ. V shed 2 bases and J shed 2 bases, with 14 bases lying between them. The CDR3 has 16 amino acids. This CDR3 is CASSLTEAGTTDTQYF. CDR3 DNA: TGTGCCAGCAGCTTAACAGAGGCGGGTACCACAGATACGCAGTATTTT.

The chain carries TRBV7-9 and TRBJ2-5; D is perhaps TRBD2 (6 bases). The CDR3 sequence is 16 residues long. Germline V gene sequence: CDR1 SEHNR, CDR2 FQNEAQ (reference sequence). Between the trimmed V and J ends, which lost 4 bases and 1 base, there was a span of 16 bases. CDR3 coding DNA: TGTGCCAGCAGCTACGATCTCGGGACTCTCCAAGAGACCCAGTACTTC. Translating it yields CASSYDLGTLQETQYF.

Note on this clone: Distinct nucleotide sequences in the sample also encode this CDR3. This rearrangement joins TRBV7-9 to TRBJ2-7; the D gene is possibly TRBD1 (5 bases). V shed 5 bases and J shed 2 bases, with 10 bases lying between them. The CDR3 spans 13 residues. Germline-derived CDR1 and CDR2 are SEHNR and FQNEAQ (reference sequence). CDR3 protein: CASSPQGAYEQYF. Written as DNA, the CDR3 is TGTGCCAGCAGCCCGCAAGGGGCCTACGAGCAGTACTTC.

J is TRBJ2-7 and V is TRBV2, with a possible D match to TRBD2 (7 bases). The V and J ends lost 7 bases and 1 base respectively, with 11 bases between them. Germline V gives CDR1 SNHLY, CDR2 FYNNEI. The CDR3 length is 13 residues. The CDR3 protein is CASMAGASYEQYF. DNA of the CDR3: TGTGCCAGCATGGCGGGGGCATCCTACGAGCAGTACTTC.

About this clone itself: This CDR3 is also generated by other DNA sequences in the sample. V and J are TRBV7-9 and TRBJ2-5, with D perhaps matching TRBD1 (5 bases). Trimming removed 1 base at V and 5 bases at J, with 8 bases between. The germline V gene encodes CDR1 SEHNR and CDR2 FQNEAQ (reference sequence). The CDR3 is made up of 13 amino acids. CDR3 region: CASSLEGWETQYF. The DNA for the CDR3 is TGTGCCAGCAGCTTAGAGGGGTGGGAGACCCAGTACTTC. Full variable domain (remainder filled in from reference TRBV7-9 and TRBJ2-5): DTGVSQNPRHKITKRGQNVTFRCDPISEHNRLYWYRQTLGQGPEFLTYFQNEAQLEKSRLLSDRFSAERPKGSFSTLEIQRTEQGDSAMYLCASSLEGWETQYFGPGTRLLVL.

This sequence joins TRBV30 and TRBJ1-2; D is uncertain. The V end was cut by 1 base, the J end by 7 bases, with 4 bases between. The CDR3 runs to 10 residues. Looked up from germline, CDR1 is GTSNPN and CDR2 is SVGIG (reference sequence). CDR3 region: CAWSETGYTF. The CDR3 DNA reads TGTGCCTGGAGTGAGACTGGCTACACCTTC. The variable domain in full, with the rest retrieved from reference TRBV30 and TRBJ1-2, is SQTIHQWPATLVQPVGSPLSLECTVEGTSNPNLYWYRQAAGRGLQLLFYSVGIGQISSEVPQNLSASRPQDRQFILSSKKLLLSDSGFYLCAWSETGYTFGSGTRLTVV.